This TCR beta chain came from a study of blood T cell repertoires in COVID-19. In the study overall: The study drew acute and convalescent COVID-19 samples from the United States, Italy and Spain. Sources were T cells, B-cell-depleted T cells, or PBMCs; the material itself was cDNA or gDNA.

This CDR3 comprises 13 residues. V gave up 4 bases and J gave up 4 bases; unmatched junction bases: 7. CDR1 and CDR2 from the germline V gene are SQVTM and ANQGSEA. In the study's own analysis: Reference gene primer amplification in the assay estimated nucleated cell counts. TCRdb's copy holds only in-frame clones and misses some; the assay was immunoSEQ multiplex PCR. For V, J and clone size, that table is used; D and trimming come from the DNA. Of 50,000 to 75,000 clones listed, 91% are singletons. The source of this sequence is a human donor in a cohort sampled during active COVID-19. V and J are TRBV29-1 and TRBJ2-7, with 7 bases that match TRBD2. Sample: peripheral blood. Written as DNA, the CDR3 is TGCAGCGTTGGAAGACTAGCCAGTTACGAGCAGTACTTC. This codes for CSVGRLASYEQYF.